The 15 T cell receptor beta chains below were found in one sample sequenced in a study of cytomegalovirus exposure and HLA in healthy donors. PCR was performed using 60 Vbeta and 13 Jbeta primers. The method was immunoSEQ multiplex PCR; TCRdb's version includes in-frame clones alone and lacks a portion of them. The table includes just over 150,000 clones, 60% to 80% detected once. The source material was PBMCs. The source is a woman aged 50 to 65 in good health and CMV-seropositive.

The V and J genes are TRBV6-1 and TRBJ2-5, with 13 bases matching TRBD2. There are 18 residues in the CDR3. The V gene's germline CDR1 is MNHNS and CDR2 SASEGT. V gave up 4 bases and J gave up 5 bases; unmatched junction bases: 13. CDR3: CASSAHWTSGRRWETQYF. As DNA, the CDR3 is TGTGCCAGCAGTGCCCACTGGACTAGCGGGAGACGTTGGGAGACCCAGTACTTC.

Comment on this clone: The sample holds other DNA sequences that translate to the same CDR3. The gene calls are TRBV28 and TRBJ1-5; TRBD1 matches 8 bases. From germline, CDR1 is MDHEN and CDR2 SYDVKM. The J segment lost 4 bases and the V segment lost 6 bases, leaving 2 bases of the junction unmatched. This CDR3 is built from 13 residues. CDR3 coding DNA: TGTGCCAGCAGACGACAGGGGAATCAGCCCCAGCATTTT. Its protein is CASRRQGNQPQHF.

Only one count was recorded for this clone. The CDR3 DNA is TGTGCCAGCAGCACAAGAACAGGAGAAGATTATGGCTACACCTTC. Its translation is CASSTRTGEDYGYTF. The chain employs TRBV5-4 and TRBJ1-2, with D perhaps matching TRBD1 (5 bases). V lost 4 bases and J 5 bases, leaving 18 bases between the germline ends. The germline CDR1 and CDR2 sequences are SGHNT and YYREEE (reference sequence). The CDR3 loop spans 15 amino acids.

This chain uses TRBV7-9 with TRBJ1-2; D is unclear. Trimming pared 5 bases from V and 11 bases from J, leaving 9 bases between. Germline values: CDR1 SEHNR, CDR2 FQNEAQ (reference sequence). The CDR3 is 10 residues long. This CDR3 is CASSLEAYTF. The CDR3 nucleotides are TGTGCCAGCAGCCTAGAAGCGTACACCTTC. The full variable domain, with the rest looked up from reference TRBV7-9 and TRBJ1-2, is DTGVSQNPRHKITKRGQNVTFRCDPISEHNRLYWYRQTLGQGPEFLTYFQNEAQLEKSRLLSDRFSAERPKGSFSTLEIQRTEQGDSAMYLCASSLEAYTFGSGTRLTVV.

The V call is TRBV7-2, the J call TRBJ1-6; D possibly corresponds to TRBD1 (5 bases). The CDR3 loop spans 14 amino acids. V gave up 5 bases and J gave up 10 bases, with 15 bases separating them. CDR1 and CDR2 from the germline V gene are SGHTA and FQGNSA. CDR3 residues: CASSPGQGTSPLHF. The CDR3 nucleotides read TGTGCCAGCAGCCCAGGGCAGGGAACCTCACCCCTCCACTTT.

V gene TRBV6-1 combines with J gene TRBJ2-7; perhaps TRBD1 as D (5 bases). CDR1 is MNHNS and CDR2 is SASEGT in the germline V gene. This CDR3 spans 15 amino acids. V dropped 0 bases and J dropped 2 bases, with 11 bases sitting between them. In DNA form, the CDR3 reads TGTGCCAGCAGTGAAGCGCAAGGGGATCCCTACGAGCAGTACTTC. It encodes CASSEAQGDPYEQYF.

This clone was counted only a few times. The chain recombines TRBV5-5 with TRBJ2-7, with D possibly TRBD2 on 7 matching bases. CDR1 and CDR2 from the germline V gene are SGHKS and YYEKEE (reference sequence). V was shortened by 0 bases and J by 2 bases, with 9 bases between the two germline ends. The CDR3 has 14 amino acids. CDR3 protein: CASSLDGGPYEQYF. As DNA, the CDR3 is TGTGCCAGCAGCTTGGACGGGGGGCCCTACGAGCAGTACTTC.

This clone has a single count. The chain joins TRBV6-5 to TRBJ1-6; perhaps TRBD1 as D (5 bases). Germline-derived CDR1 and CDR2 are MNHEY and SVGAGI. V lost 10 bases to trimming and J lost 8 bases, with 15 bases between them. The CDR3 length is 13 residues. CDR3 residues: CAIRSGVHSPLHF. The CDR3 region has the DNA TGTGCCATAAGATCGGGGGTCCATTCACCCCTCCACTTT.

The chain carries TRBV18 and TRBJ1-5; D might be TRBD1 (6 bases). V was clipped by 1 base and J by 2 bases, with 15 bases between them. The CDR3 has 17 residues. Germline CDR1 KGHSH, CDR2 LQKENI. CDR3 coding DNA: TGTGCCAGCTCACCACTACCAGGGGCACGGGGCAATCAGCCCCAGCATTTT. Encoded protein: CASSPLPGARGNQPQHF.

V usage is TRBV4-2 and J usage is TRBJ2-7, with 8 bases identical to TRBD2. The junction had 17 bases not matched to a gene; V was cut back by 3 bases and J by 4 bases. The CDR3 runs 18 residues. In germline, CDR1 is LGHNA, CDR2 YNFKEQ. CDR3 loop: CASSQQRRVAGIHYEQYF. The CDR3 DNA sequence: TGTGCCAGCAGCCAGCAAAGGAGGGTAGCGGGAATTCATTACGAGCAGTACTTC.

This chain links TRBV7-8 with TRBJ2-7; 11 bases are shared with TRBD1. Germline CDR1 and CDR2: SGHVS and FQNEAQ. V gave up 5 bases and J gave up 7 bases; unmatched junction bases: 10. The CDR3 has 15 residues. DNA for the CDR3: TGTGCCAGCAGCCCCTATCCCGGGACAGGGGGTGAGCAGTACTTC. Its translation: CASSPYPGTGGEQYF.

This clone showed up just a few times. CDR3 in DNA: TGTGCCAGCAGTTCGAGACTAGCGGGCAACCTTGGGGTCGGGGAGCTGTTTTTT. Protein: CASSSRLAGNLGVGELFF. The chain is built from TRBV13 and TRBJ2-2, with 10 bases aligning to TRBD2. J gave up 7 bases and V 6 bases, and 17 bases lay outside the gene matches. Germline values: CDR1 PRHDT, CDR2 FYEKMQ (reference sequence). The CDR3 loop spans 18 amino acids.

The rearrangement joins TRBV5-1 to TRBJ2-2; 7 bases are a match to TRBD1. This CDR3 has 15 residues. Unmatched junction bases numbered 9, after V lost 4 bases and J lost 6 bases. Germline V CDR1 and CDR2: SGHRS, YFSETQ. The CDR3 sequence: CASSLTLRGSGELFF. CDR3 in DNA: TGCGCCAGCAGCCTAACGCTCAGGGGGTCCGGGGAGCTGTTTTTT.

This chain links TRBV11-2 with TRBJ2-7; weak D call: TRBD1 (6 bases). V gave up 0 bases and J gave up 3 bases, with 9 bases separating them. CDR1 is SGHAT, CDR2 FQNNGV, per germline. The CDR3 totals 14 residues. The CDR3 spells CASSLDQGGYEQYF. CDR3 in DNA: TGTGCCAGCAGCTTAGATCAAGGGGGCTACGAGCAGTACTTC.

As for this clone: At one end the junction does not follow the germline gene, possibly because of a read error. V is TRBV7-9 and J is TRBJ1-5; tentative D call: TRBD1 (6 bases). Germline lookup yields CDR1 SEHNR and CDR2 FQNEAQ (reference sequence). There are 13 residues in the CDR3. The DNA for the CDR3 is TGTTCCAGCAGCTTAGGGGGGGGTCAGCCCCAGCATTTT. Residues: CSSSLGGGQPQHF.